A single sample gave rise to the 27 T cell receptor beta chains below, sequenced in a study of CD8 T cells in ankylosing spondylitis. Findings of the study overall: Apparently characteristic of ankylosing spondylitis blood was a TCR beta motif (fewer than ten highly homologous variants).

For these TCRs, the target antigens are not known. Via MiXCR, TCRdb re-called the 5' RACE reads, giving one row per CDR3 protein. Of 200,000 to 250,000 distinct CDR3 sequences in the sample, around 17% were seen once. The material sequenced was blood, either unsorted or a sorted T cell fraction (not recorded which). These receptors were collected from a male donor with ankylosing spondylitis.

This clonotype was detected ten times or more. The chain employs TRBV10-3 and TRBJ2-7, with 12 bases matching TRBD2. Germline CDR1 reads ENHRY; CDR2 reads SYGVKD. The J segment lost 3 bases and the V segment lost 5 bases, leaving 2 bases of the junction unmatched. This CDR3 spans 14 amino acids. CDR3 region: CAISPTSGSYEQYF. CDR3 nucleotides: TGTGCCATCAGTCCGACTAGCGGGAGCTACGAGCAGTACTTC.

This chain joins TRBV27 and TRBJ2-1, with a possible D match to TRBD1 (6 bases). The CDR3 totals 13 residues. Germline assignment: CDR1 MNHEY and CDR2 SMNVEV (reference sequence). Trimming removed 6 bases from V and 10 bases from J, with 16 bases in between. The CDR3 region is CASSRTTGMEQFF. DNA of the CDR3: TGTGCCAGCAGCCGAACAACAGGGATGGAGCAGTTCTTC.

A note on this clonotype: This may be a read error, as it is one base from a much larger clone. Lacking the conserved final phenylalanine or tryptophan, this CDR3 likely reflects a read error. J is TRBJ2-5 and V is TRBV20-1; possibly TRBD1 for D (6 bases). In germline, CDR1 is DFQATT, CDR2 SNEGSKA (reference sequence). The V and J ends lost 2 bases and 4 bases respectively, with 11 bases between them. This CDR3 contains 13 residues. CDR3 nucleotide sequence: TGCAGTGCTAGAACCCTAGGGGGAGAGACCCAGTACTTG. Translated, it gives CSARTLGGETQYL.

This clonotype was counted many times. The chain combines TRBV4-3 with TRBJ1-2; D is uncertain. The germline V gene has CDR1 LGHNA and CDR2 YSLEER. CDR3 length: 14 residues. V was trimmed by 0 bases and J by 1 base, leaving 6 bases between them. The CDR3 region is CASSQDWGNYGYTF. The CDR3, as DNA: TGCGCCAGCAGCCAAGATTGGGGTAACTATGGCTACACCTTC.

This clonotype was detected ten times or more. The rearrangement links TRBV12-3 or TRBV12-4 to TRBJ1-6; the match to TRBD1 covers 9 bases. V gave up 6 bases and J gave up 8 bases; unmatched junction bases: 8. This CDR3 has 15 amino acids. CDR3 bases: TGTGCCAGCAGCCCTACAGGGGGCTCGGATTCACCCCTCCACTTT. Its translation is CASSPTGGSDSPLHF.

This clonotype was detected only a few times. This chain joins TRBV12-3 or TRBV12-4 and TRBJ1-1; D remains ambiguous. Trimming took off 2 bases at V and 9 bases at J, with 10 bases between the two ends. The CDR3 spans 12 residues. DNA of the CDR3: TGTGCCAGCAGTTTATCGGGAGCGCAAGCTTTCTTT. It encodes CASSLSGAQAFF.

The rearrangement joins TRBV7-2 to TRBJ1-2; no definite D call. CDR3 length: 15 amino acids. Trimming removed 2 bases at V and 3 bases at J, with 13 bases between. Germline CDR1 reads SGHTA; CDR2 reads FQGNSA. CDR3 region: CASSLQSLDHYGYTF. CDR3 in DNA: TGTGCCAGCAGCTTACAGTCTCTGGACCACTATGGCTACACCTTC.

The chain is built from TRBV6-1 and TRBJ2-1; D is perhaps TRBD2 (6 bases). Germline V gene lookup returns CDR1 MNHNS and CDR2 SASEGT. Trimming removed 5 bases from V and 5 bases from J, with 19 bases in between. The CDR3 loop spans 16 amino acids. For the CDR3, the DNA is TGTGCCAGCAGTCCGCAATACGGGAGCCACGACAATGAGCAGTTCTTC. Translation: CASSPQYGSHDNEQFF.

This clonotype was detected only a few times. CDR3 residues: CASSGGRTVSYEQYF. CDR3 in DNA: TGTGCCAGCAGTGGCGGACGGACGGTATCCTACGAGCAGTACTTC. The chain combines TRBV28 with TRBJ2-7; D ambiguous. Germline lookup yields CDR1 MDHEN and CDR2 SYDVKM. The CDR3 contains 15 residues. Between the trimmed V and J ends, which lost 5 bases and 1 base, there was a span of 15 bases.

J is TRBJ2-2 and V is TRBV6-2 or TRBV6-3; 11 bases are shared with TRBD1. This CDR3 has 15 residues. The germline V gene has CDR1 MNHEY and CDR2 SVGEGT. The V gene end was trimmed by 5 bases and the J gene end by 5 bases; junction bases not matched to a gene: 4. The CDR3 nucleotides are TGTGCCAGCAGTGGGGACAGGGGGTCGACCGGGGAGCTGTTTTTT. Residues: CASSGDRGSTGELFF.

The CDR3 sequence: CASSSTGLQETQYF. CDR3 coding DNA: TGTGCCAGCAGCTCCACAGGGTTGCAAGAGACCCAGTACTTC. The chain combines TRBV7-9 with TRBJ2-5; a weak D match, TRBD1 (6 bases). This CDR3 has 14 residues. Between the trimmed V and J ends, which lost 4 bases and 2 bases, there was a span of 11 bases. In germline, CDR1 is SEHNR, CDR2 FQNEAQ (reference sequence).

This clonotype was observed a few times. The chain joins TRBV29-1 to TRBJ2-7, with unresolved D. The V end lost 4 bases, the J end lost 3 bases, and 7 bases lay between the germline ends. Germline lookup yields CDR1 SQVTM and CDR2 ANQGSEA. The CDR3 has 11 residues. CDR3 coding DNA: TGCAGCGTTGTCACTAACTACGAGCAGTACTTC. This codes for CSVVTNYEQYF.

This clonotype has only a few counts. V usage is TRBV7-8 and J usage is TRBJ2-4, with 11 positions matching TRBD2. The J segment lost 3 bases and the V segment lost 1 base, leaving 2 bases of the junction unmatched. Germline V gene lookup returns CDR1 SGHVS and CDR2 FQNEAQ. This CDR3 spans 16 amino acids. CDR3 sequence reads: CASSLVLAGDKNIQYF. The CDR3 DNA reads as TGTGCCAGCAGCTTAGTACTAGCGGGGGACAAAAACATTCAGTACTTC.

The J gene is TRBJ2-7, the V gene TRBV4-1; D is perhaps TRBD2 (6 bases). The CDR3 is 16 residues long. The V end lost 2 bases, the J end lost 2 bases, and 16 bases lay between the germline ends. Germline V gene sequence: CDR1 MGHRA, CDR2 YSYEKL. As DNA, the CDR3 is TGCGCCAGCAGCCAAAAAGGGATGGGGGGTACCTACGAGCAGTACTTC. Translation: CASSQKGMGGTYEQYF.

This clonotype was observed a single time. The chain carries TRBV6-5 and TRBJ2-1; 11 bases match TRBD2. This CDR3 is 15 amino acids long. Per the germline V gene, CDR1 is MNHEY and CDR2 is SVGAGI. V lost 4 bases and J lost 4; bases outside the gene matches: 3. DNA for the CDR3: TGTGCCAGCAGTTCGACTAGCGGGACATACAATGAGCAGTTCTTC. Amino acids: CASSSTSGTYNEQFF.

The rearrangement joins TRBV20-1 to TRBJ2-1; D remains unclear. There are 12 residues in the CDR3. The germline CDR1 and CDR2 sequences are DFQATT and SNEGSKA (reference sequence). Trimming stripped 3 bases from V and 10 bases from J, with 13 bases between. DNA for the CDR3: TGCAGTGCTAGGGTTCCCACCGACGAGCAGTTCTTC. It specifies CSARVPTDEQFF.

The rearrangement uses TRBV10-3 and TRBJ1-1; possible D gene TRBD1, 5 bases. Per the germline V gene, CDR1 is ENHRY and CDR2 is SYGVKD. The length of the CDR3 is 14 residues. V lost 2 bases and J 4 bases, leaving 11 bases between the germline ends. The CDR3 is CAISEQGGATEAFF. CDR3 DNA sequence: TGTGCCATCAGTGAGCAGGGCGGGGCCACTGAAGCTTTCTTT.

This rearrangement joins TRBV7-2 to TRBJ2-3, with 9 positions matching TRBD2. CDR1 is SGHTA, CDR2 FQGNSA, per germline. The CDR3 loop spans 16 amino acids. V shed 1 base and J 6 bases; nucleotides not matched to a gene: 8. The CDR3 here is CASSLVVSSGIDTQYF. The CDR3 nucleotides are TGTGCCAGCAGCTTAGTCGTCTCTAGCGGGATTGATACGCAGTATTTT.

This chain links TRBV19 with TRBJ2-7; TRBD1 aligns across 8 bases. V was clipped by 6 bases and J by 0 bases; unmatched bases: 7. The length of the CDR3 is 15 residues. The V gene's germline CDR1 is LNHDA and CDR2 SQIVND (reference sequence). The CDR3 reads CASSWGDRSSYEQYF. The DNA for the CDR3 is TGTGCCAGTAGCTGGGGGGACAGGAGCTCCTACGAGCAGTACTTC.

The CDR3 reads CASSLAPAQSPFGYTF. CDR3 in DNA: TGTGCCAGCAGCTTGGCCCCGGCGCAGTCCCCTTTCGGCTACACCTTC. V gene TRBV5-5 combines with J gene TRBJ1-2, with D uncertain. The CDR3 runs to 16 residues. Germline CDR1 is SGHKS and CDR2 is YYEKEE (reference sequence). The ends were cut back, 0 bases at V and 8 bases at J, with 20 bases in the middle.

This clonotype was recorded many times. This chain's CDR3 is CASSFWTGASEQYF. The CDR3 DNA sequence: TGCGCCAGCAGTTTCTGGACAGGGGCCTCCGAGCAGTACTTC. The V and J genes are TRBV5-1 and TRBJ2-7; 9 nucleotides line up with TRBD1. The CDR3 runs 14 residues. The V and J ends lost 5 bases and 6 bases, in that order; junction bases with no gene match: 9. Germline V gene lookup returns CDR1 SGHRS and CDR2 YFSETQ.

This clonotype was seen only a few times. This chain links TRBV29-1 with TRBJ1-1; 7 nucleotides agree with TRBD1. V gave up 3 bases and J gave up 1 base; unmatched junction bases: 5. The CDR3 is 14 amino acids. Germline CDR1 SQVTM, CDR2 ANQGSEA. CDR3 in DNA: TGCAGCGTTGATAAGTCAGGGGGGAACACTGAAGCTTTCTTT. The encoded protein is CSVDKSGGNTEAFF.

This clonotype was recorded a few times. The chain links TRBV3-1 to TRBJ2-5; D is ambiguous. V was clipped by 6 bases and J by 3 bases, with 17 bases between them. This CDR3 spans 15 amino acids. Germline V lookup: CDR1 LGHDT, CDR2 YNNKEL (reference sequence). The CDR3 is CASRPQDANEETQYF. The CDR3 coding sequence is TGTGCCAGCAGACCTCAGGACGCAAATGAAGAGACCCAGTACTTC.

The table lists this clonotype with a few counts. This chain joins TRBV11-2 and TRBJ2-3, with a possible D match to TRBD2 (6 bases). This CDR3 spans 15 amino acids. Germline CDR1 SGHAT, CDR2 FQNNGV. V lost 7 bases to trimming and J lost 0 bases, with 14 bases between them. CDR3 DNA: TGTGCCAGCAACCCCGCGGGGTCTAGCACAGATACGCAGTATTTT. Amino acid sequence: CASNPAGSSTDTQYF.

This chain joins TRBV11-2 and TRBJ2-7; D gene ambiguous. The V and J ends lost 2 bases and 2 bases respectively, with 13 bases between them. The CDR3 is 15 amino acids. Looked up from germline, CDR1 is SGHAT and CDR2 is FQNNGV. CDR3 region: CASSLLVLAPYEQYF. As DNA, the CDR3 is TGTGCCAGCAGCTTATTAGTTCTTGCCCCCTACGAGCAGTACTTC.

This clonotype was recorded a few times. The V and J genes are TRBV6-2 or TRBV6-3 and TRBJ2-7; 7 bases match TRBD1. Germline lookup yields CDR1 MNHEY and CDR2 SVGEGT. This CDR3 comprises 13 residues. V lost 5 bases and J lost 3; bases outside the gene matches: 4. CDR3 sequence: CASSTTGHYEQYF. For the CDR3, the DNA is TGTGCCAGCAGTACGACAGGGCACTACGAGCAGTACTTC.

V gene TRBV27 combines with J gene TRBJ1-6, with 8 bases identical to TRBD1. Germline-derived CDR1 and CDR2 are MNHEY and SMNVEV (reference sequence). The CDR3 is made up of 14 amino acids. The V gene end was trimmed by 4 bases and the J gene end by 6 bases; junction bases not matched to a gene: 2. The DNA for the CDR3 is TGTGCCAGCAGTTCGGACAGGGCTAATTCACCCCTCCACTTT. It yields the protein CASSSDRANSPLHF.